The T cell receptor beta chain under discussion was sequenced for a study of human T cells and chemical hapten exposure. In TCRdb, the RACE reads were re-called with MiXCR into one record per CDR3 protein. The table includes about 97,000 distinct CDR3 sequences, roughly a quarter detected once. This clonotype appeared a few times. Germline-derived CDR1 and CDR2 are SGHRS and YFSETQ. The CDR3 consists of 14 residues. The V and J ends lost 0 bases and 10 bases respectively, with 16 bases between them. The time point: patch test 3, about 24 weeks after DPC sensitization. As for treatment: therapeutic diphenylcyclopropenone sensitization with weekly scalp DPC.

The receptor was derived from a man aged 35 to 55 with alopecia areata. Some clones in this sample may be carry-over from other donors' samples. The rearrangement links TRBV5-1 to TRBJ1-2; D gene unclear. Sequences were derived from whole blood, sampled in connection with sensitization to the hapten diphenylcyclopropenone (DPC). The CDR3 spells CASSLAATGNDYTF. In nucleotides, the CDR3 is TGCGCCAGCAGCTTGGCGGCCACTGGAAATGACTACACCTTC.